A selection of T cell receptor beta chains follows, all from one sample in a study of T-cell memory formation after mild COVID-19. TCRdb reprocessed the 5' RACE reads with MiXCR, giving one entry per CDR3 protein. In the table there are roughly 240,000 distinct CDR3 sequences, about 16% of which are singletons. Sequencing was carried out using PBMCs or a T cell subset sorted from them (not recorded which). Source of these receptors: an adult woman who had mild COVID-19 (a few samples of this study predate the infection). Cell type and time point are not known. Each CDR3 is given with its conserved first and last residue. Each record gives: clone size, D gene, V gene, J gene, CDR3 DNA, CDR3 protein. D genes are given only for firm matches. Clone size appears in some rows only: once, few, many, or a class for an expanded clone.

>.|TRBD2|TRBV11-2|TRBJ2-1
TGTGCCAGCAGCTTAGGCGGGGGGCCCCACAATGAGCAGTTCTTC
CASSLGGGPHNEQFF
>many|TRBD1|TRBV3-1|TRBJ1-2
TGTGCCAGCAGCCAAGATCCCAGGGGGGGCCTCTACACCTTC
CASSQDPRGGLYTF
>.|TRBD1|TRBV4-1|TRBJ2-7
TGCGCCAGCAGCCGGGACAGGGGGATTTCCGAGCAGTACTTC
CASSRDRGISEQYF
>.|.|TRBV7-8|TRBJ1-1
TGTGCCAGCAGCTTTGAACAAAGACAGATTAACACTGAAGCTTTCTTT
CASSFEQRQINTEAFF
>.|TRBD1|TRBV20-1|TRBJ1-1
TGCAGTGCTAAAAAACAGGGGGTCGACACTGAAGCTTTCTTT
CSAKKQGVDTEAFF
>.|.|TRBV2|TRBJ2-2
TGTGCCAGCAGTGAAGGGACAACGAACACCGGGGAGCTGTTTTTT
CASSEGTTNTGELFF
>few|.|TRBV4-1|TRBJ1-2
TGCGCCAGCAGCCAAGAACCGCAGAGTGCCTATGGCTACACCTTC
CASSQEPQSAYGYTF
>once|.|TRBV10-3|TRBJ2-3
TGTGCCATCAGTAGGGCGGACAGCCGCACAGATACGCAGTATTTT
CAISRADSRTDTQYF
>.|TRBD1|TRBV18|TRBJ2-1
TGTGCCAGCTCACCGCTGAGGGGGCGCGTAGATGAGCAGTTCTTC
CASSPLRGRVDEQFF
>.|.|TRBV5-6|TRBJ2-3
TGTGCCACCCGGAGGAAGGGGGGAAGTACGCAGTATTTT
CATRRKGGSTQYF
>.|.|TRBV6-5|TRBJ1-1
TGTGCCAGCAGTTTACAGGGCCCTGACACTGAAGCTTTCTTT
CASSLQGPDTEAFF
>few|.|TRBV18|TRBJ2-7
TGTGCCAGCTCACCACAAGTTTTCCAGGGAGTTGGCCCCCGGGGCGAGCAGTACTTC
CASSPQVFQGVGPRGEQYF
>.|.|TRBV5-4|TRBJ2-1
TGTGCCAGCAGGTGGGACCAAGGATACAATGAGCAGTTCTTC
CASRWDQGYNEQFF
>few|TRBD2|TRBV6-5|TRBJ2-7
TGTGCCAGCAGTTACACTGAGGGCGGGGGGATAATCTACGAGCAGTACTTC
CASSYTEGGGIIYEQYF
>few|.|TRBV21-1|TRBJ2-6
TGTGCCAGCAGCAGAGGACTGGGAAGCTCTGGGGCCAACGTCCTGACTTTC
CASSRGLGSSGANVLTF
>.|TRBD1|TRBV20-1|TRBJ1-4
TGCAGTGCTAGAGACCTAACGGACAGGGGGCGCGGGGCTAATGAAAAACTGTTTTTT
CSARDLTDRGRGANEKLFF
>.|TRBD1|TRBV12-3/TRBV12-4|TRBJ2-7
TGTGCCAGCAGCTCGACAGGGCCGACCTACGAGCAGTACTTC
CASSSTGPTYEQYF
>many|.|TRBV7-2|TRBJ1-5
TGTGCCAGCAGCTTATTAGGGGGCAATCAGCCCCAGCATTTT
CASSLLGGNQPQHF
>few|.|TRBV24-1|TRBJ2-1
TGTGCCACCAGTGACCCCGACAGTTCCTACAATGAGCAGTTCTTC
CATSDPDSSYNEQFF
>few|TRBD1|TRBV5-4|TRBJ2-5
TGTGCCAGCAGCTCTTGGACAGGGGGCGCCGCGGAGACCCAGTACTTC
CASSSWTGGAAETQYF
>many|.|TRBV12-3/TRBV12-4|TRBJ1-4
TGTGCCAGCAGCCACCACAGGGATGAAAAACTGTTTTTT
CASSHHRDEKLFF
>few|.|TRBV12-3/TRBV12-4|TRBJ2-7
TGTGCCAGCAGTCCCCGGGGTAGCGGAAACTACGAGCAGTACTTC
CASSPRGSGNYEQYF
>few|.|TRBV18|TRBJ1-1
TGTGCCAGCTCACCACCGACGACAGCATCCACTGAAGCTTTCTTT
CASSPPTTASTEAFF
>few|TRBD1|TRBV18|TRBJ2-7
TGTGCCAGCTCAGCCACCGGGACAGGGGCCCACGAGCAGTACTTC
CASSATGTGAHEQYF
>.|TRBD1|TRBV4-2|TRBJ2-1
TGTGCCAGCAGCCAGCCGGGACAGGTATTTAATGAGCAGTTCTTC
CASSQPGQVFNEQFF
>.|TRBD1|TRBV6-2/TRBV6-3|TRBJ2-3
TGTGCCAGCAGGCAACAACCGGGACAGTTCACAGATACGCAGTATTTT
CASRQQPGQFTDTQYF
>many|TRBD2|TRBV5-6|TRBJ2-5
TGTGCCAGCAGTTTACTAGCGGGAGGCCGGGAGACCCAGTACTTC
CASSLLAGGRETQYF
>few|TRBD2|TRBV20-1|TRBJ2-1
TGCAGTGCTAGGACTAGCGGCTCCTACAATGAGCAGTTCTTC
CSARTSGSYNEQFF
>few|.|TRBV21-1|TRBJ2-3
TGTGCCAGCAGCCCTAGCGGGAGTCCCGCAGATACGCAGTATTTT
CASSPSGSPADTQYF
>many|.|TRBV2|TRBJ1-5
TGTGCCAGCAGCCACGAACAGTGGAACGAGGGCAATCAGCCCCAGCATTTT
CASSHEQWNEGNQPQHF
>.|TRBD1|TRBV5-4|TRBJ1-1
TGTGCCAGCAGCATACAGGGGGCTGAAGCTTTCTTT
CASSIQGAEAFF
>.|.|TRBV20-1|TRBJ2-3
TGCAGTGCTGTCCTCCTTCCGGGCACAGATACGCAGTATTTT
CSAVLLPGTDTQYF
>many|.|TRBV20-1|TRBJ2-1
TGCAGTGCTAGTTCTGGGGGTGAGCAGTTCTTC
CSASSGGEQFF
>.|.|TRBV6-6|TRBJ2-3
TGTGCCAGCAGTTACCAAAGCGGGTTCCGGGGAGATACGCAGTATTTT
CASSYQSGFRGDTQYF